The 8 T cell receptor beta chains in this list originate from one sample, sequenced in a study of identical twins' blood T cells. One entry per CDR3 protein, called by TCRdb with MiXCR from the 5' RACE reads. This sample has hundreds of thousands of distinct CDR3 sequences; 28% occur once, and the top ten carry roughly 6.1%. Source material: PBMCs. Receptors originate from a woman between 18 and 55 years old in good health.

The chain couples TRBV6-6 to TRBJ1-2; 8 nucleotides line up with TRBD1. V shed 0 bases, J shed 7 bases, and the junction held 1 base outside the gene matches. In germline, CDR1 is MNHNY, CDR2 SVGAGI (reference sequence). The CDR3 runs to 13 residues. The CDR3 protein is CASSYSDRAGYTF. CDR3 in DNA: TGTGCCAGCAGTTACTCGGACAGGGCTGGCTACACCTTC.

This clonotype was counted a few times. The CDR3 nucleotides read TGTGCCACCCAAAGGGGCGGGAGTGAGACCCAGTACTTC. As protein: CATQRGGSETQYF. The chain has TRBV7-9 and TRBJ2-5; 7 bases are a match to TRBD2. Unmatched junction bases numbered 10, after V lost 10 bases and J lost 5 bases. CDR3 size: 13 residues. Germline CDR1 reads SEHNR; CDR2 reads FQNEAQ (reference sequence).

In this sample, this clonotype turned up a few times. The chain links TRBV6-6 to TRBJ2-3; TRBD2 agrees at 13 bases. CDR1 and CDR2 (germline): MNHNY, SVGAGI (reference sequence). J gave up 4 bases and V 4 bases, and 5 bases lay outside the gene matches. This CDR3 has 16 amino acids. CDR3 amino acids: CASSSGLAGFADTQYF. As DNA, the CDR3 is TGTGCCAGCAGTTCGGGACTAGCGGGGTTCGCAGATACGCAGTATTTT.

The rearrangement links TRBV29-1 to TRBJ1-2; the match to TRBD1 covers 8 bases. V dropped 4 bases and J dropped 5; count of bases not matched to a gene: 9. CDR3 length: 14 residues. The germline CDR1 and CDR2 sequences are SQVTM and ANQGSEA. CDR3 nucleotide sequence: TGCAGCGTTGCCGGGCCTCACAGGGGGTATGGCTACACCTTC. Its translation: CSVAGPHRGYGYTF.

Only a few counts were recorded for this clonotype. The chain links TRBV6-2 or TRBV6-3 to TRBJ1-2, with 7 bases lining up with TRBD1. In germline, CDR1 is MNHEY, CDR2 SVGEGT. V was clipped by 7 bases and J by 6 bases; unmatched bases: 14. The CDR3 totals 15 residues. The CDR3 reads CASNPRSTGLDGYTF. CDR3 nucleotide sequence: TGTGCCAGCAACCCGCGCTCGACAGGGTTGGATGGCTACACCTTC.

This clonotype was picked up a small number of times. This chain connects TRBV29-1 to TRBJ2-4; 8 nucleotides line up with TRBD1. With 0 bases clipped from V and 3 bases from J, the junction kept 7 bases outside the gene matches. The germline gives CDR1 SQVTM, CDR2 ANQGSEA. The CDR3 spans 16 residues. This CDR3 is CSVEDRQGAHKNIQYF. CDR3 bases: TGCAGCGTTGAAGACCGGCAGGGGGCGCACAAAAACATTCAGTACTTC.

This clonotype has ten or more counts. The chain is built from TRBV5-1 and TRBJ2-1, with D hard to call. From germline, CDR1 is SGHRS and CDR2 YFSETQ. This CDR3 comprises 12 residues. The V end was cut by 4 bases, the J end by 6 bases, with 8 bases between. The chain's CDR3 is CASSRSGNEQFF. As DNA, the CDR3 is TGCGCCAGCAGCCGGTCTGGCAATGAGCAGTTCTTC.

V and J are TRBV7-2 and TRBJ2-1; unclear D gene. From germline, CDR1 is SGHTA and CDR2 FQGNSA. This CDR3 region has 15 residues. The V gene lost 3 bases and the J gene lost 0 bases, with 9 bases spanning the gap. The CDR3 nucleotides are TGTGCCAGCAGCTTCCGCGGAAGCTCCTACAATGAGCAGTTCTTC. Its protein product is CASSFRGSSYNEQFF.